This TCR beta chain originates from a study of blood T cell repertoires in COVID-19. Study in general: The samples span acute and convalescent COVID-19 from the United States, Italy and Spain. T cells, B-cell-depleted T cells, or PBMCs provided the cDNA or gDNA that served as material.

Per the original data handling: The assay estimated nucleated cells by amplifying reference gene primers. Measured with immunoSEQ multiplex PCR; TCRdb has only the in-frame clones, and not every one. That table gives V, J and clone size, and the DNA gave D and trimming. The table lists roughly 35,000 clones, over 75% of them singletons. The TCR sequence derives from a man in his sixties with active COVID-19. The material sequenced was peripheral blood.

The CDR3 spells CASSQDPSGTSGYNEQFF. CDR3 bases: TGTGCCAGCAGCCAAGATCCTTCAGGGACTAGCGGATACAATGAGCAGTTCTTC. The J gene is TRBJ2-1, the V gene TRBV4-2; 11 bases agree with TRBD2. Germline CDR1 and CDR2: LGHNA and YNFKEQ. CDR3 length: 18 residues. Unmatched junction bases numbered 8, after V lost 0 bases and J lost 4 bases.